This T cell receptor beta chain was sequenced for a study of T cells in Graves' hyperthyroidism and ophthalmopathy. Findings and caveats of the study: Peripheral blood also featured most of the thyroid clonotypes expanded above 0.001.

From RNA transcripts, TCR beta CDR3 regions were amplified. Initially, a first-round RT-PCR of the TCR CDR3 employed the HTBI primer set. TCRdb re-called the multiplex PCR reads with MiXCR, one entry per CDR3 protein. This table has 470,000 or so distinct CDR3 sequences, 20% to 25% appearing once. Thyroid ultrasound, orbital computed tomography, clinical symptoms, and serum thyroxine and TRAb underpinned diagnoses. This clonotype was picked up a small number of times. Its target is not known. The germline CDR1 and CDR2 sequences are GTSNPN and SVGIG (reference sequence). The CDR3 spans 13 residues. Trimming removed 0 bases at V and 7 bases at J, with 12 bases between.

This TCR was sampled from a man between 18 and 29 years old with Graves' hyperthyroidism. The specimen sequenced was blood. V usage is TRBV30 and J usage is TRBJ2-5; D gene ambiguous. CDR3 DNA sequence: TGTGCCTGGAGTGTGACGGATCCGGGGACCCAGTACTTC. It encodes CAWSVTDPGTQYF. The full variable domain, its missing parts supplied by reference TRBV30 and TRBJ2-5, is SQTIHQWPATLVQPVGSPLSLECTVEGTSNPNLYWYRQAAGRGLQLLFYSVGIGQISSEVPQNLSASRPQDRQFILSSKKLLLSDSGFYLCAWSVTDPGTQYFGPGTRLLVL.